Sequencing of this TCR beta chain was carried out in a study of response to subunit inactivated influenza vaccine. In the case of this clonotype: The antigen is not known.

MiXCR was run by TCRdb on the RT-PCR reads, yielding one entry per CDR3 protein. The repertoire holds 600,000 to 850,000 distinct CDR3 sequences, with approximately 14% as singletons. Study observations and caveats: The authors put forward the suggestion that each seasonal influenza vaccination may bring in only a limited number of new T cells.

V shed 5 bases and J shed 0 bases, with 6 bases lying between them. Germline lookup yields CDR1 MRHNA and CDR2 SNTAGT. The CDR3 totals 13 residues. This receptor was identified in a man aged 45-65 years who received an inactivated influenza vaccine. The J gene is TRBJ2-3, the V gene TRBV6-4, with D hard to call. The source was PBMCs from blood, collected 14 to 15 days before vaccination. CDR3 protein: CASSRVSTDTQYF. CDR3 DNA: TGTGCCAGCAGTCGTGTTAGCACAGATACGCAGTATTTT.